The 26 T cell receptor beta chains reported below all come from one sample, sequenced in a study of T cell therapy after organ transplantation. As to time point: 20-29 weeks after completion of therapy. What these receptors recognize is not known. The protocol was immunoSEQ multiplex PCR, while the TCRdb copy is restricted to in-frame clones and leaves out a portion. This sample has 15,000 to 20,000 clones, with around 86% found just once. The material was CD8+ T cells from blood, obtained after autologous CMV-specific T cell therapy. The receptors shown here come from a human patient who had received a solid organ transplant and had CMV disease. The graft donor may be the source of some T cells.

The chain links TRBV5-6 to TRBJ2-7; 14 nucleotides match TRBD2. V dropped 0 bases and J dropped 5; count of bases not matched to a gene: 7. CDR1 is SGHDT and CDR2 is YYEEEE in the germline V gene. This CDR3 contains 17 residues. The CDR3 region is CASSLGLAGGGLDEQYF. The CDR3 nucleotides are TGTGCCAGCAGCTTGGGACTAGCGGGAGGGGGACTCGACGAGCAGTACTTC.

The V gene is TRBV30, the J gene TRBJ2-7; 8 positions agree with TRBD2. Per germline, CDR1 GTSNPN and CDR2 SVGIG (reference sequence). This CDR3 has 13 residues. The V segment lost 2 bases and the J segment 6 bases; nucleotides outside the gene matches: 6. The DNA of the CDR3 is TGTGCCTGGAGTACGAGCGGGGGACGCGAGCAGTACTTC. It is translated as CAWSTSGGREQYF. Looking up the rest from reference TRBV30 and TRBJ2-7 gives the full variable domain: SQTIHQWPATLVQPVGSPLSLECTVEGTSNPNLYWYRQAAGRGLQLLFYSVGIGQISSEVPQNLSASRPQDRQFILSSKKLLLSDSGFYLCAWSTSGGREQYFGPGTRLTVT.

This clone was seen just once. The same CDR3 also results from other DNA sequences found in this sample. V and J are TRBV6-5 and TRBJ1-2; D is perhaps TRBD1 (5 bases). Germline V CDR1 and CDR2: MNHEY, SVGAGI. The CDR3 covers 12 residues. V lost 2 bases and J lost 4, with 5 bases in between. This chain's CDR3 is CASSYGGYGYTF. For the CDR3, the DNA is TGTGCCAGCAGTTACGGGGGCTATGGCTACACCTTC.

The chain combines TRBV27 with TRBJ2-7; 8 bases are a match to TRBD2. V dropped 4 bases and J dropped 6; count of bases not matched to a gene: 11. Germline-derived CDR1 and CDR2 are MNHEY and SMNVEV (reference sequence). The CDR3 runs 15 residues. Here the CDR3 reads CASSSPGTRRGEQYF. The CDR3 region has the DNA TGTGCCAGCAGTTCACCCGGGACTAGGAGGGGCGAGCAGTACTTC.

This chain uses TRBV5-8 with TRBJ2-1; the D is unclear. From germline, CDR1 is SGHTS and CDR2 YDEGEE. This CDR3 contains 16 residues. The V end lost 0 bases, the J end lost 0 bases, and 10 bases lay between the germline ends. The CDR3 nucleotides are TGTGCCAGCAGCTTGGTCCCCTTAAGCTCCTACAATGAGCAGTTCTTC. Translating gives CASSLVPLSSYNEQFF.

The rearrangement joins TRBV19 to TRBJ2-1, with TRBD2 identical over 11 bases. The CDR3 sequence is 16 residues long. V trimming: 5 bases; J trimming: 4 bases; junction bases outside the gene matches: 7. Germline V lookup: CDR1 LNHDA, CDR2 SQIVND (reference sequence). CDR3 DNA: TGTGCCAGTAGTGATGTAGCGGGAGGGTCTTACAATGAGCAGTTCTTC. Protein: CASSDVAGGSYNEQFF.

J is TRBJ1-4 and V is TRBV11-2; a possible D gene is TRBD1 (6 bases). The V gene lost 4 bases and the J gene lost 6 bases, with 12 bases spanning the gap. Per the germline V gene, CDR1 is SGHAT and CDR2 is FQNNGV. The CDR3 sequence is 14 residues long. CDR3 nucleotides: TGTGCCAGCAGCTACAGGGAGGAGGATGAAAAACTGTTTTTT. Translated: CASSYREEDEKLFF.

This chain links TRBV6-1 with TRBJ1-2; tentatively, D is TRBD1 (5 bases). V was pared by 2 bases and J by 5 bases, with 15 bases between. This CDR3 spans 15 amino acids. Germline CDR1 reads MNHNS; CDR2 reads SASEGT. The CDR3 DNA reads TGTGCCAGCAGTGAATGGGGCGGCTACGATTATGGCTACACCTTC. Its protein is CASSEWGGYDYGYTF.

This chain connects TRBV11-2 to TRBJ1-1, with 10 bases identical to TRBD1. This CDR3 has 16 amino acids. V was clipped by 5 bases and J by 1 base; unmatched bases: 7. Germline V gene sequence: CDR1 SGHAT, CDR2 FQNNGV. CDR3 sequence reads: CASSEPRTGGNTEAFF. CDR3 coding DNA: TGTGCCAGCAGCGAACCCAGGACAGGGGGGAACACTGAAGCTTTCTTT. The whole variable domain, filled in from reference TRBV11-2 and TRBJ1-1, reads EAGVAQSPRYKIIEKRQSVAFWCNPISGHATLYWYQQILGQGPKLLIQFQNNGVVDDSQLPKDRFSAERLKGVDSTLKIQPAKLEDSAVYLCASSEPRTGGNTEAFFGQGTRLTVV.

This chain joins TRBV4-3 and TRBJ2-5, with D possibly TRBD1 on 5 matching bases. The CDR3 consists of 14 residues. Trimming cost V 5 bases and J 5 bases, with 15 bases left between them. Germline V gene lookup returns CDR1 LGHNA and CDR2 YSLEER. The CDR3 spells CASSARDFGETQYF. CDR3 bases: TGCGCCAGCAGCGCCAGGGATTTCGGGGAGACCCAGTACTTC.

A remark on this clone: At one boundary the junction diverges from the germline segment, which might be a read error. The J gene is TRBJ1-1, the V gene TRBV29-1, with D perhaps matching TRBD1 (6 bases). The CDR3 sequence is 12 residues long. CDR1 and CDR2 from the germline V gene are SQVTM and ANQGSEA. The CDR3 sequence is CSGLTGNTKAFF. DNA for the CDR3: TGCAGCGGGTTGACAGGAAACACTAAAGCTTTCTTT.

The chain carries TRBV5-1 and TRBJ1-2, with D perhaps TRBD1 (5 bases). CDR1 is SGHRS and CDR2 is YFSETQ in the germline V gene. V lost 4 bases to trimming and J lost 7 bases, with 23 bases between them. The CDR3 runs 16 residues. The CDR3 is CASSHQGARTKGGYTF. CDR3 nucleotides: TGCGCCAGCAGCCACCAAGGGGCCCGTACTAAGGGTGGCTACACCTTC. Using reference TRBV5-1 and TRBJ1-2 for the parts outside the CDR3, the full variable domain is KAGVTQTPRYLIKTRGQQVTLSCSPISGHRSVSWYQQTPGQGLQFLFEYFSETQRNKGNFPGRFSGRQFSNSRSEMNVSTLELGDSALYLCASSHQGARTKGGYTFGSGTRLTVV.

The chain carries TRBV7-9 and TRBJ2-1; TRBD1 agrees at 9 bases. The CDR3 contains 16 residues. The germline gives CDR1 SEHNR, CDR2 FQNEAQ (reference sequence). The junction had 7 bases not matched to a gene; V was cut back by 3 bases and J by 4 bases. CDR3 DNA sequence: TGTGCCAGCAGCTTGTCCGGGACAGGGAGTTACAATGAGCAGTTCTTC. Its translation is CASSLSGTGSYNEQFF.

The gene calls are TRBV29-1 and TRBJ1-2, with 7 nucleotides matching TRBD1. V shed 3 bases and J 2 bases; nucleotides not matched to a gene: 6. The CDR3 length is 14 residues. Germline-derived CDR1 and CDR2 are SQVTM and ANQGSEA. CDR3 region: CSVESGQLNYGYTF. The DNA for the CDR3 is TGCAGCGTTGAGTCGGGACAGCTAAACTATGGCTACACCTTC. The complete variable domain, with remaining parts taken from reference TRBV29-1 and TRBJ1-2, reads SAVISQKPSRDICQRGTSLTIQCQVDSQVTMMFWYRQQPGQSLTLIATANQGSEATYESGFVIDKFPISRPNLTFSTLTVSNMSPEDSSIYLCSVESGQLNYGYTFGSGTRLTVV.

This chain connects TRBV9 to TRBJ2-1, with D uncertain. Trimming cost V 7 bases and J 8 bases, with 10 bases left between them. Germline values: CDR1 SGDLS, CDR2 YYNGEE. The CDR3 covers 11 residues. CDR3 sequence reads: CASHGCDEQFF. CDR3 sequence (DNA): TGTGCCAGCCACGGATGCGATGAGCAGTTCTTC.

The rearrangement links TRBV28 to TRBJ1-1, with D tentatively TRBD1 (5 bases). The CDR3 is 14 amino acids. CDR1 and CDR2 from the germline V gene are MDHEN and SYDVKM. The germline V and J ends were trimmed by 3 bases and 5 bases, with 13 bases remaining between them. CDR3 nucleotides: TGTGCCAGCAGTTTCGGGACCCCCGGGACTGAAGCTTTCTTT. This sequence encodes CASSFGTPGTEAFF.

The chain links TRBV2 to TRBJ2-2; D is ambiguous. The CDR3 runs to 11 residues. V dropped 3 bases and J dropped 6 bases, with 2 bases sitting between them. The germline V gene encodes CDR1 SNHLY and CDR2 FYNNEI. This chain's CDR3 is CASSEAGELFF. CDR3 in DNA: TGTGCCAGCAGTGAGGCCGGGGAGCTGTTTTTT.

Comments on this clone: This same CDR3 is encoded by further DNA sequences in the sample. The rearrangement uses TRBV5-6 and TRBJ1-5; D ambiguous. CDR1 is SGHDT and CDR2 is YYEEEE in the germline V gene. The CDR3 extends over 16 amino acids. V lost 0 bases and J 1 base, leaving 11 bases between the germline ends. CDR3 DNA sequence: TGTGCCAGCAGCTTGGGGGGTGGATTCAGCAATCAGCCCCAGCATTTT. Translating it yields CASSLGGGFSNQPQHF.

V usage is TRBV6-5 and J usage is TRBJ1-4, with D uncertain. Germline V lookup: CDR1 MNHEY, CDR2 SVGAGI. V was clipped by 0 bases and J by 4 bases, with 12 bases between them. This CDR3 region has 16 residues. For the CDR3, the DNA is TGTGCCAGCAGTTACTCGGCAGTAGTCAATAATGAAAAACTGTTTTTT. Translation: CASSYSAVVNNEKLFF.

This chain joins TRBV6-4 and TRBJ2-2; possible D gene TRBD2, 6 bases. CDR1 and CDR2 from the germline V gene are MRHNA and SNTAGT. Trimming pared 2 bases from V and 6 bases from J, leaving 10 bases between. The CDR3 runs 14 residues. DNA for the CDR3: TGTGCCAGCAGTGACGAGGGAGGTTCCGGGGAGCTGTTTTTT. Its protein product is CASSDEGGSGELFF.

The V and J genes are TRBV4-3 and TRBJ1-1; D may be TRBD1 (5 bases). Germline V gene data show CDR1 as LGHNA and CDR2 as YSLEER. Trimming left V 3 bases short and J 3 bases short, with 17 bases between. The CDR3 extends over 16 amino acids. The CDR3 loop is CASSQSQGRGHTEAFF. Here the CDR3 DNA reads TGCGCCAGCAGCCAGAGTCAGGGTAGGGGCCACACTGAAGCTTTCTTT.

The rearrangement uses TRBV18 and TRBJ2-1; no definite D call. The germline V gene has CDR1 KGHSH and CDR2 LQKENI. There are 12 residues in the CDR3. The ends were cut back, 5 bases at V and 8 bases at J, with 10 bases in the middle. CDR3 residues: CASSATKHEQFF. CDR3 coding DNA: TGTGCCAGCTCAGCCACCAAACATGAGCAGTTCTTC.

The chain couples TRBV21-1 to TRBJ1-1. TRBV21-1 corresponds to a pseudogene. This CDR3 has 15 residues. The CDR3: CASSRGINQNTEAFF. As DNA, the CDR3 is TGTGCCAGCAGCCGAGGGATCAACCAGAACACTGAAGCTTTCTTT.

This clone was detected only once. The gene calls are TRBV6-5 and TRBJ2-1, with D tentatively TRBD1 (5 bases). Trimming stripped 5 bases from V and 9 bases from J, with 14 bases between. Germline V lookup: CDR1 MNHEY, CDR2 SVGAGI. The CDR3 loop spans 13 amino acids. The CDR3 here is CASSPQAGLEQFF. For the CDR3, the DNA is TGTGCCAGCAGTCCTCAAGCAGGGCTTGAGCAGTTCTTC.

The chain has TRBV4-3 and TRBJ2-7, with a possible D match to TRBD1 (6 bases). The V gene lost 3 bases and the J gene lost 3 bases, with 15 bases spanning the gap. CDR3 length equals 15 residues. CDR1 and CDR2 from the germline V gene are LGHNA and YSLEER. CDR3 in DNA: TGCGCCAGCAGCCAGGCCCAACAGGGAGTCTACGAGCAGTACTTC. Protein sequence: CASSQAQQGVYEQYF.

The CDR3 protein is CAWSGETGSQPQHF. The CDR3 DNA reads TGTGCCTGGAGTGGAGAGACAGGGTCTCAGCCCCAGCATTTT. V is TRBV30 and J is TRBJ1-5; 7 positions match TRBD1. This CDR3 region has 14 residues. Germline V gives CDR1 GTSNPN, CDR2 SVGIG (reference sequence). Trimming cost V 1 base and J 6 bases; bases outside gene matches: 6.